The next 13 T cell receptor beta chains were all read from a single sample in a study of blood T cell repertoires in COVID-19. Produced via immunoSEQ multiplex PCR; TCRdb's table is partial and in-frame only. The sample contains roughly 220,000 clones, about 91% of which appear only once. The sequencing input was PBMCs or T cells enriched from blood (not recorded which). These receptor sequences come from a woman aged 45-59 years with acute COVID-19.

The V gene is TRBV13, the J gene TRBJ2-7; no clear D. CDR3 length equals 11 residues. The V and J ends lost 2 bases and 4 bases respectively, with 3 bases between them. CDR1 and CDR2 from the germline V gene are PRHDT and FYEKMQ (reference sequence). CDR3 sequence: CASSLRYEQYF. The CDR3 DNA sequence: TGTGCCAGCAGCTTACGTTACGAGCAGTACTTC.

The chain employs TRBV9 and TRBJ1-2; unclear D gene. This CDR3 is built from 15 residues. The V gene's germline CDR1 is SGDLS and CDR2 YYNGEE. V lost 6 bases, J lost 3 bases, and 18 bases lay in between. CDR3 loop: CASTPLSLLDYGYTF. Here the CDR3 DNA reads TGTGCCAGCACCCCCCTATCCCTTCTCGACTATGGCTACACCTTC.

V is TRBV6-2 or TRBV6-3 and J is TRBJ2-7; D is possibly TRBD2 (6 bases). Trimming cost V 5 bases and J 4 bases, with 21 bases left between them. CDR1 and CDR2 (germline): MNHEY, SVGEGT. The CDR3 runs 16 residues. The CDR3 spells CASSTRGRLGGYEQYF. Written as DNA, the CDR3 is TGTGCCAGCAGTACCCGGGGACGGTTAGGAGGGTACGAGCAGTACTTC.

The gene calls are TRBV28 and TRBJ1-2, with TRBD1 matching over 9 bases. The CDR3 consists of 16 residues. Germline values: CDR1 MDHEN, CDR2 SYDVKM. V dropped 6 bases and J dropped 5; count of bases not matched to a gene: 13. The CDR3, as DNA: TGTGCCAGCAGATCCCAAACCGGGACAGGGCCTTATGGCTACACCTTC. This translates into CASRSQTGTGPYGYTF.

The chain joins TRBV5-4 to TRBJ2-2; TRBD1 matches 7 bases. With 4 bases clipped from V and 1 base from J, the junction kept 10 bases outside the gene matches. Germline CDR1 is SGHNT and CDR2 is YYREEE (reference sequence). The CDR3 has 17 residues. CDR3 loop: CASSGDRSIKNTGELFF. The CDR3 coding sequence is TGTGCCAGCAGCGGGGACAGAAGTATTAAGAACACCGGGGAGCTGTTTTTT.

The DNA of the CDR3 is TGTGCCAGCAGCCCAACGGGACAGTCAGCAACTAATGAAAAACTGTTTTTT. Its translation is CASSPTGQSATNEKLFF. The V call is TRBV7-8, the J call TRBJ1-4, with TRBD1 identical over 7 bases. There are 17 residues in the CDR3. The V gene's germline CDR1 is SGHVS and CDR2 FQNEAQ. V lost 5 bases to trimming and J lost 0 bases; unmatched junction nucleotides: 9.

Details on this clone: Germline is not matched at one junction end, which may reflect a read error. This CDR3 is CASSPQGAGSNQPQHF. For the CDR3, the DNA is TGTGCCAGCTCGCCACAGGGGGCGGGGAGCAATCAGCCCCAGCATTTT. The chain recombines TRBV18 with TRBJ1-5, with 9 bases matching TRBD1. The V gene's germline CDR1 is KGHSH and CDR2 LQKENI. This CDR3 spans 16 amino acids.

The CDR3 sequence: CASSLRGSGRLEDSPLHF. DNA of the CDR3: TGCGCCAGCAGCCTCCGGGGTTCGGGGAGGCTGGAGGATTCACCCCTCCACTTT. The V call is TRBV4-1, the J call TRBJ1-6; D remains ambiguous. V dropped 4 bases and J dropped 8 bases, with 24 bases sitting between them. Looked up from germline, CDR1 is MGHRA and CDR2 is YSYEKL. The CDR3 is 18 residues long.

The chain joins TRBV10-3 to TRBJ2-7; weak D call: TRBD1 (5 bases). Germline V gene sequence: CDR1 ENHRY, CDR2 SYGVKD. The V gene lost 7 bases and the J gene lost 1 base, with 14 bases spanning the gap. The CDR3 spans 14 residues. The CDR3 DNA is TGTGCCATCACCGGCAGGGCAAATTCCTACGAGCAGTACTTC. Protein product: CAITGRANSYEQYF.

The gene calls are TRBV7-2 and TRBJ1-3; the D gene is possibly TRBD1 (6 bases). Trimming pared 4 bases from V and 0 bases from J, leaving 13 bases between. Germline-derived CDR1 and CDR2 are SGHTA and FQGNSA. CDR3 length: 16 amino acids. Written as DNA, the CDR3 is TGTGCCAGCAGCTATCAGGGGCGAAGCTCTGGAAACACCATATATTTT. It specifies CASSYQGRSSGNTIYF.

This clone was seen only once. The V and J genes are TRBV18 and TRBJ1-1; TRBD1 agrees at 9 bases. The germline V gene encodes CDR1 KGHSH and CDR2 LQKENI. The CDR3 length is 15 residues. Trimming took 3 bases from V and 5 from J; bases not matched to a gene: 7. Here the CDR3 reads CASSPHRGRETEAFF. Written as DNA, the CDR3 is TGTGCCAGCTCACCCCACAGGGGGCGTGAGACTGAAGCTTTCTTT.

The rearrangement joins TRBV3-1 (or the pseudogene TRBV3-2) to TRBJ2-3; 9 nucleotides line up with TRBD2. Per the germline V gene, CDR1 is LGHDT and CDR2 is YNNKEL (reference sequence). The CDR3 has 15 amino acids. V lost 0 bases and J lost 8; bases outside the gene matches: 6. The CDR3 nucleotides are TGTGCCAGCAGCCAAGATCGCCTAGCGGGGATTACGCAGTATTTT. This translates into CASSQDRLAGITQYF.

A remark on this clone: In the same sample, other DNA sequences code for this CDR3. This rearrangement joins TRBV7-8 to TRBJ2-5; TRBD1 aligns across 9 bases. This CDR3 region has 13 residues. Per germline, CDR1 SGHVS and CDR2 FQNEAQ. Trimming removed 5 bases from V and 5 bases from J; junction bases left unmatched: 3. CDR3 nucleotide sequence: TGTGCCAGCAGCCCCGGACAGGGGGAGACCCAGTACTTC. Translation gives CASSPGQGETQYF.